These 9 T cell receptor beta chains came from one sample sequenced in a study of human T cells and chemical hapten exposure. The time point denotes: pre-sensitization, week 0. Treatment of the sample: therapeutic diphenylcyclopropenone sensitization with weekly scalp DPC. Each CDR3 protein gets one entry after TCRdb re-called the RACE reads with MiXCR. The top ten hold 2.6% of the sample, which has over 300,000 distinct CDR3 sequences, roughly 5.3% seen once. Material: whole blood, obtained in connection with sensitization to the hapten diphenylcyclopropenone (DPC). These receptors were collected from a woman between 50 and 59 years old with alopecia areata. Some clones in this sample may be carry-over from other donors' samples.

The chain carries TRBV4-3 and TRBJ2-2, with TRBD2 as a possible D gene (6 bases). The CDR3 runs 15 residues. Germline loops: CDR1 LGHNA, CDR2 YSLEER. Deletions cut 3 bases from V and 3 bases from J, with 11 bases between. The CDR3 protein is CASSHGTSYTGELFF. The CDR3 DNA sequence: TGCGCCAGCAGCCACGGGACTTCCTACACCGGGGAGCTGTTTTTT.

The chain uses TRBV18 and TRBJ2-7, with D possibly being TRBD1 (5 bases). Trimming pared 4 bases from V and 0 bases from J, leaving 13 bases between. The CDR3 sequence is 15 residues long. Per germline, CDR1 KGHSH and CDR2 LQKENI. The CDR3, as DNA: TGTGCCAGCTCACAAAGACAGTTTAACTCCTACGAGCAGTACTTC. Residues: CASSQRQFNSYEQYF.

The sample holds a few counts of this clonotype. The chain has TRBV7-8 and TRBJ2-1; no definite D call. CDR1 is SGHVS, CDR2 FQNEAQ, per germline. Trimming left V 2 bases short and J 7 bases short, with 12 bases between. This CDR3 is built from 14 residues. CDR3 bases: TGTGCCAGCAGCTTATTCAGTATCATGAATGAGCAGTTCTTC. Residues: CASSLFSIMNEQFF.

This clonotype was detected ten times or more. The chain joins TRBV29-1 to TRBJ2-3; 9 nucleotides match TRBD2. The CDR3 totals 16 residues. Germline CDR1 SQVTM, CDR2 ANQGSEA. The V segment lost 0 bases and the J segment 11 bases; nucleotides outside the gene matches: 15. Here the CDR3 reads CSVEDPEASGAWGQYF. Written as DNA, the CDR3 is TGCAGCGTTGAAGATCCAGAAGCTAGCGGGGCTTGGGGGCAGTATTTT.

This clonotype was counted at least ten times. The chain joins TRBV7-2 to TRBJ2-3; D assignment may be TRBD1 or TRBD2 (6 bases each). V was pared by 2 bases and J by 6 bases, with 15 bases between. Per the germline V gene, CDR1 is SGHTA and CDR2 is FQGNSA. This CDR3 has 15 residues. CDR3 bases: TGTGCCAGCAGCTTAAGGCAGGGGAGGACGGATACGCAGTATTTT. Translating gives CASSLRQGRTDTQYF. The full variable domain, completed using reference TRBV7-2 and TRBJ2-3, is GAGVSQSPSNKVTEKGKDVELRCDPISGHTALYWYRQSLGQGLEFLIYFQGNSAPDKSGLPSDRFSAERTGGSVSTLTIQRTQQEDSAVYLCASSLRQGRTDTQYFGPGTRLTVL.

This clonotype occurred a few times. This chain joins TRBV6-5 and TRBJ2-1, with 7 bases lining up with TRBD1. Trimming removed 5 bases from V and 2 bases from J; junction bases left unmatched: 6. CDR1 MNHEY and CDR2 SVGAGI come from the germline V gene. The CDR3 is 15 residues long. CDR3 nucleotide sequence: TGTGCCAGCAGTATAGAGGACAGGCCCTACAATGAGCAGTTCTTC. It translates to CASSIEDRPYNEQFF.

The J gene is TRBJ2-3, the V gene TRBV12-5; 8 bases are a match to TRBD2. The germline CDR1 and CDR2 sequences are LGHNT and FRNRAP. V lost 7 bases, J lost 6 bases, and 6 bases stayed unmatched. This CDR3 is built from 13 residues. CDR3 sequence reads: CASVRGGVDTQYF. The CDR3 DNA reads TGTGCTAGTGTCCGGGGGGGTGTGGATACGCAGTATTTT.

The chain carries TRBV25-1 and TRBJ2-5; a weak D match, TRBD2 (6 bases). Germline V gives CDR1 MGHDK, CDR2 SYGVNS. The V end was cut by 8 bases, the J end by 5 bases, with 15 bases between. CDR3 length: 13 amino acids. The CDR3, as DNA: TGTGCCAGCGATAGAGGGACTCCCGAGACCCAGTACTTC. This sequence encodes CASDRGTPETQYF. The complete variable domain, with remaining parts taken from reference TRBV25-1 and TRBJ2-5, reads EADIYQTPRYLVIGTGKKITLECSQTMGHDKMYWYQQDPGMELHLIHYSYGVNSTEKGDLSSESTVSRIRTEHFPLTLESARPSHTSQYLCASDRGTPETQYFGPGTRLLVL.

The CDR3 reads CASSFPGQGREQYF. CDR3 nucleotides: TGTGCCAGCAGTTTTCCGGGACAGGGTCGGGAGCAGTACTTC. This chain connects TRBV12-3 or TRBV12-4 to TRBJ2-7; 9 nucleotides line up with TRBD1. CDR3 size: 14 residues. Germline trimming cut 3 bases from V and 7 bases from J; bases unmatched to any gene: 7.